The clone carrying this TCR beta chain was recorded a few times. The antigen remains unidentified. Germline V lookup: CDR1 ENHRY, CDR2 SYGVKD. V was pared by 8 bases and J by 0 bases, with 11 bases of the junction left unmatched. CDR3 size: 16 residues. This record belongs to a study of T cell repertoires in cytomegalovirus infection. Whole-study context: An indication of both CMV infection and matching HLA type came from public TCR beta signatures. Overall study findings and caveats: HLA-C-restricted, CMV-specific TCR beta clonotypes were dominant ex vivo.

One entry per CDR3 protein results from TCRdb running MiXCR on the reads. The data contain approximately 750,000 distinct CDR3 sequences, roughly 35% of them seen just once; the ten biggest clones take up around 2.8%. The sample consisted of PBMCs. This chain joins TRBV10-3 and TRBJ2-7, with 9 bases that match TRBD1. The receptor was derived from a human donor in good health (CMV status not recorded). Some clones in this sample may be carry-over from other donors' samples. The CDR3 DNA reads as TGTGCCATCGCGGGAAGGGGGACAGGGAGCTCCTACGAGCAGTACTTC. Residues: CAIAGRGTGSSYEQYF.